This note documents a single TCR beta chain sequence. No antigen is known for it. RNA transcripts served as the template for amplifying TCR beta CDR3 regions. The TCR CDR3 first-round RT-PCR relied on the HTBI primer set. TCRdb recomputed calls from the multiplex PCR reads with MiXCR, one row per CDR3 protein. The repertoire holds a few hundred thousand distinct CDR3 sequences, with about 16% as singletons. V was pared by 2 bases and J by 3 bases, with 6 bases between. The germline gives CDR1 SGHRS, CDR2 YFSETQ. This CDR3 region has 13 residues. The sample comes from a study of T cells in Graves' hyperthyroidism and ophthalmopathy. The wider study: It was at initial diagnosis, before any treatment, that peripheral blood was collected.

At least 3 on the Clinical Activity Score was recorded for ophthalmopathy patients, who also had NOSPECS grade at least 4 and duration under 3 months. Overall study results and limits: Most expanded thyroid clonotypes above 0.001 also appeared in blood.

This sequence originates from a woman aged 40 to 49 with Graves' ophthalmopathy. The sequenced sample consisted of blood. The genes are TRBV5-1 and TRBJ1-3; D uncertain. CDR3 region: CASSLEVGNTIYF. CDR3 DNA: TGCGCCAGCAGCTTAGAAGTTGGAAACACCATATATTTT.